This TCR beta chain was recovered during a study of early T cells in non-severe SARS-CoV-2 infection. About the study: Sequencing was performed on bulk RNA from unsorted whole blood, leaving chains unpaired.

In the case of this clonotype: What it recognizes is unknown.

CDR1 and CDR2 (germline): SQVTM, ANQGSEA. Trimming cost V 4 bases and J 2 bases, with 9 bases left between them. The CDR3 runs 13 residues. Individual cDNA molecules received unique molecular identifiers. TCRdb itself ran the 5' RACE reads through MiXCR, one entry per CDR3 protein. The sample records some 36,000 distinct CDR3 sequences, roughly 6% being singletons. Notes on the study in general: VDJdb matching favored anti-spike CD8 responses, missing private and CD4 specificities.

The chain has TRBV29-1 and TRBJ2-1, with a possible D match to TRBD2 (6 bases). This sequence originates from an adult who was a healthcare worker with PCR-confirmed SARS-CoV-2 infection or an uninfected control (not recorded which). The specimen was whole blood. For the CDR3, the DNA is TGCAGCGTTGTCGGGAGAACCTACAATGAGCAGTTCTTC. The encoded protein is CSVVGRTYNEQFF.